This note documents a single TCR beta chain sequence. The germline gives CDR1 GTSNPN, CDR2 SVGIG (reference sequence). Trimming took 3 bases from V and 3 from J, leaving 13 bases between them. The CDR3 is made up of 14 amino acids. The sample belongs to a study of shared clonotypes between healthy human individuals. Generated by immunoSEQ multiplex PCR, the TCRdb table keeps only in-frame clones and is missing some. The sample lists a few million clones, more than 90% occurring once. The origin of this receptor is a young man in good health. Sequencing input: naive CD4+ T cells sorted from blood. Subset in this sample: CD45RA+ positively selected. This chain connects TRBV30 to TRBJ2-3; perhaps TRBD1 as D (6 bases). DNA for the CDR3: TGTGCCTGGAGATCGATAGGGGGAACAGATACGCAGTATTTT. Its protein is CAWRSIGGTDTQYF.